The rows below give T cell receptor beta chains drawn from one sample of a study of CD8 T cells in Susac syndrome. TCRdb itself ran the immunoSEQ multiplex PCR reads through MiXCR, one entry per CDR3 protein. The sample yields about 200,000 distinct CDR3 sequences, around 96% seen once. Sequencing input: CD4+ T cells from PBMCs. The receptors were gathered from a human donor with multiple sclerosis. The CDR3 runs from the conserved cysteine through the conserved F or W. D genes are given only for firm matches. The size field is filled for only some rows; it gives once, few, many or a size class.

d_gene	v_gene	j_gene	abundance	CDR3aa	CDR3nt
TRBD1	TRBV29-1	TRBJ1-2	.	CSVTVGGVYYGYTF	TGCAGCGTTACCGTAGGGGGCGTCTACTATGGCTACACCTTC
.	TRBV2	TRBJ2-6	.	CASTKVSGANVLTF	TGTGCCAGCACGAAGGTATCTGGGGCCAACGTCCTGACTTTC
TRBD2	TRBV20-1	TRBJ2-5	once	CSARIQGGETQYF	TGCAGTGCTAGAATTCAGGGAGGGGAGACCCAGTACTTC
.	TRBV2	TRBJ1-5	once	CASSYSRGLDNQPQHF	TGTGCCAGCAGTTATAGTCGGGGTTTAGATAATCAGCCCCAGCATTTT
.	TRBV30	TRBJ2-3	.	CAWRPKGRTDTQYF	TGTGCCTGGAGGCCCAAGGGCCGCACAGATACGCAGTATTTT
.	TRBV6-5	TRBJ2-7	.	CASSRGGTAYEQYF	TGTGCCAGCAGTCGAGGGGGAACAGCCTACGAGCAGTACTTC
.	TRBV4-1	TRBJ2-1	.	CASSHRLTSYNEQFF	TGCGCCAGCAGCCATAGACTGACCTCCTACAATGAGCAGTTCTTC
.	TRBV7-9	TRBJ2-5	.	CASSPPSVETQYF	TGTGCCAGCAGCCCGCCCAGCGTTGAGACCCAGTACTTC
.	TRBV12-3/TRBV12-4	TRBJ2-2	.	CASSPQGPINTGELFF	TGTGCCAGCAGTCCCCAGGGACCGATCAACACCGGGGAGCTGTTTTTT
TRBD1	TRBV25-1	TRBJ1-2	.	CASSGGTGGRYGYTF	TGTGCCAGCAGTGGAGGGACAGGGGGCAGATATGGCTACACCTTC